This T cell receptor beta chain was found in a study of T-cell reconstitution after alpha-beta-depleted transplantation in children. In its sample, this clonotype was seen a few times. The target antigen is unknown. A library of TCRbeta sequences, prepared with unique molecular identifiers, was generated. MiXCR, applied by TCRdb to the PCR reads, yields one record per CDR3 protein. The table includes about 300,000 distinct CDR3 sequences, approximately 7.3% detected once. Broader study findings: Once a year had passed after transplant, T-cell counts and diversity came mostly from newly produced T cells. Approximately two months post-transplant, alpha-beta T cells reportedly originated from several hundred expanded graft clones.

Germline V CDR1 and CDR2: LGHDT, YNNKEL (reference sequence). This CDR3 is built from 16 residues. J was trimmed by 8 bases and V by 4 bases; bases with no gene match: 13. This sequence originates from a female patient aged 2-15 years who had a stem cell transplant for Fanconi anemia, so the T cells may come from the graft donor. The source was peripheral blood, collected 360 days after TCRalphabeta/CD19-depleted stem cell transplant. The rearrangement uses TRBV3-1 and TRBJ2-2, with 7 bases aligning to TRBD2. This chain's CDR3 is CASSRMGTTLAGELFF. In DNA, the CDR3 is TGTGCCAGCAGCCGAATGGGGACTACCTTAGCTGGGGAGCTGTTTTTT.